This T cell receptor (beta chain) was obtained from a study of cytomegalovirus exposure and HLA in healthy donors. General study results and limits: In terms of immune exposure information, only CMV serostatus was available. An analysis done earlier found most TCR beta V segments productive about 90% or about 30% of the time.

The V gene lost 4 bases and the J gene lost 0 bases, with 17 bases spanning the gap. Germline V CDR1 and CDR2: LNHDA, SQIVND (reference sequence). There are 17 residues in the CDR3. The PCR made use of 60 Vbeta and 13 Jbeta primers. TCRdb's copy holds only in-frame clones and misses some; the assay was immunoSEQ multiplex PCR. The sample consists of 110,000 or so clones, 81% of them appearing once. The study sampled nominally healthy donors, though unrecorded immune exposures were likely. Only one count was recorded for this clone. The antigen is unknown. The source of this sequence is a woman under 40 in good health and CMV-seronegative. The chain employs TRBV19 and TRBJ2-3; TRBD2 is a possible D gene (7 bases). Material: PBMCs. In DNA, the CDR3 is TGTGCCAGTAGTACGGGGGCCCTAGCGGAGAGCACAGATACGCAGTATTTT. Its protein product is CASSTGALAESTDTQYF.